This record covers a single T cell receptor beta chain. The record originates from a study of blood T cell repertoires in COVID-19. Study details: Both acute and convalescent COVID-19 samples were obtained from the United States, Italy and Spain. The analysed material was cDNA or gDNA that came from T cells, B-cell-depleted T cells, or PBMCs.

Assay: immunoSEQ multiplex PCR; the TCRdb copy retains only in-frame clones and omits some. The data contain roughly 220,000 clones, just over 85% of them singletons. Germline-derived CDR1 and CDR2 are SGHTA and FQGNSA. Losses at the gene ends were 3 bases for V and 2 bases for J; bases not matched to a gene: 4. CDR3 length: 16 residues. The origin of this receptor is a man older than 75 with acute or convalescent COVID-19. The V gene is TRBV7-2, the J gene TRBJ2-3; TRBD1 matches at 11 bases. Sequencing was performed on peripheral blood. CDR3 bases: TGTGCCAGCAGCTTGGGGACAGGGGGGACCACAGATACGCAGTATTTT. This codes for CASSLGTGGTTDTQYF.